The clone carrying this T cell receptor beta chain was seen a few times. As yet, its antigen is unknown. Trimming stripped 6 bases from V and 3 bases from J, with 5 bases between. CDR3 size: 10 residues. Germline V CDR1 and CDR2: DFQATT, SNEGSKA (reference sequence). Libraries of TCR beta came from iRepertoire HTBI primers plus Arm-PCR of CDR3 regions. TCRdb re-analysed the multiplex PCR reads in MiXCR, keeping a single row per CDR3 protein. This table holds about 470,000 distinct CDR3 sequences, 20% to 25% found once. The time point: persistent/refractory GD, antithyroid drugs over 5 years with positive TRAb. PBMCs were the source of the RNA used for TCR sequencing. Investigators report Graves' disease was diagnosed under American Thyroid Association guidelines. The sample originates from a study of regulatory T cells in long-lasting Graves disease. Study-wide results and caveats: Investigators studied peripheral blood only, not thyroid tissue. Newly diagnosed patients had higher TCR diversity than persistent Graves' patients did. Persistent cases favored TRBV28, TRBJ1-2 and TRBJ2-5.

The chain recombines TRBV20-1 with TRBJ1-2; D unresolved. This TCR derives from a female donor with Graves disease. The sequencing here drew on peripheral blood mononuclear cells (PBMCs), taken when the disease was refractory, from a patient treated with antithyroid drugs. CDR3 loop: CSARYYGYTF. CDR3 DNA sequence: TGCAGTGCGCGCTACTATGGCTACACCTTC.